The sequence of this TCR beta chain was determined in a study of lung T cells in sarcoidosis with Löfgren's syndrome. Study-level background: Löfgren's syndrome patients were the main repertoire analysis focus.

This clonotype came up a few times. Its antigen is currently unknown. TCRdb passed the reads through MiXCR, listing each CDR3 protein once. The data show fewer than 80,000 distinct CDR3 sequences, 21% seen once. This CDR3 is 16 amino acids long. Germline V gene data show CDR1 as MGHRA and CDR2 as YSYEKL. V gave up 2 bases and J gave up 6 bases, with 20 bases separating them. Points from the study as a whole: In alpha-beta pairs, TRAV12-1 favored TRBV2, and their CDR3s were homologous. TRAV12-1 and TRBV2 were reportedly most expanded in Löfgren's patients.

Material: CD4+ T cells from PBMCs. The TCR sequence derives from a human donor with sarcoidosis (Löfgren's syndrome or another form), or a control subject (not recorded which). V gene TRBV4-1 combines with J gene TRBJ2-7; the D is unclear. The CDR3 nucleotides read TGCGCCAGCAGCCAATCCACCGGGCCCAATTTTGTCGAGCAGTACTTC. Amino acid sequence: CASSQSTGPNFVEQYF.